This TCR beta chain comes out of a study of T cells in tumors after PD-1 blockade. Study-wide context: A subset received ongoing vismodegib 150 mg daily alongside anti-PD-1 therapy. The study's findings and limits: Peripheral recruitment is suggested, as some novel exhausted tumor clones were in pre-treatment blood.

Clones were sequenced by immunoSEQ multiplex PCR, and TCRdb holds only the in-frame ones, with some missing. The sample contains tens of thousands of clones, just under 80% of which appear only once. This clone was detected only once. The target antigen is unknown. V lost 5 bases and J lost 2, with 10 bases in between. Looked up from germline, CDR1 is LNHDA and CDR2 is SQIVND (reference sequence). The CDR3 covers 14 residues. This chain joins TRBV19 and TRBJ1-3, with D unresolved. The TCR was taken from a human donor with basal cell carcinoma. Material: PBMCs, obtained before anti-PD-1 treatment. As DNA, the CDR3 is TGTGCCAGTAGTCCGACGGGAACTGGAAACACCATATATTTT. Its protein product is CASSPTGTGNTIYF.